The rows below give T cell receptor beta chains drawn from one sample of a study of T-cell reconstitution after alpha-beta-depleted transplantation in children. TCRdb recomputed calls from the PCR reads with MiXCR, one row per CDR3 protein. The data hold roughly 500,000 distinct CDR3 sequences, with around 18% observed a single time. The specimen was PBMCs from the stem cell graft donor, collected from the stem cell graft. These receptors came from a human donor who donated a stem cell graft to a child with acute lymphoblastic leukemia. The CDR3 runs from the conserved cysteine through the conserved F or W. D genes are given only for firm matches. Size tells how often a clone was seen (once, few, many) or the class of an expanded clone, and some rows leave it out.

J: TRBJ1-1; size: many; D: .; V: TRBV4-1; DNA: TGCGCCAGCAGCCAAGCCCCGGGGAGAGGGTCTATGAACACTGAAGCTTTCTTT; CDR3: CASSQAPGRGSMNTEAFF
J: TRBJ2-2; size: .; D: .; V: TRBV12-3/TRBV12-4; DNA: TGTGCCAGCAGTTTATTGGTACACCCCACCGGGGAGCTGTTTTTT; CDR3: CASSLLVHPTGELFF
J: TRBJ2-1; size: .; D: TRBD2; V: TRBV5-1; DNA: TGCGCCAGCAGCTCCCCGCCGGGACTAGCGGGAGTTGGGAATGAGCAGTTCTTC; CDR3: CASSSPPGLAGVGNEQFF
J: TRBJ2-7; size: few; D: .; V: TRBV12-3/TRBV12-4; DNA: TGTGCCAGCAGTTTTCCAGGGCCTTCCTACGAGCAGTACTTC; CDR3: CASSFPGPSYEQYF
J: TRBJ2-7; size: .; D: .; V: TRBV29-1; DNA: TGCAGCGTTGAAGAGGTGCGGGGGCTGTCCTACGAGCAGTACTTC; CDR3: CSVEEVRGLSYEQYF
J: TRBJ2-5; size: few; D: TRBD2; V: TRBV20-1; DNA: TGCAGTGCTAGAGGGGAGGGAGTTGCCCAAGAGACCCAGTACTTC; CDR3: CSARGEGVAQETQYF
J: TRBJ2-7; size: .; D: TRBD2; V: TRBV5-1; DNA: TGCGCCAGCAGCCAGGGACTAGCGAGGGACGAGCAGTACTTC; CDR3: CASSQGLARDEQYF
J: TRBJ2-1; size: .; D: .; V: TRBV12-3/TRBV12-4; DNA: TGTGCCAGCATCAGGGCGAATGGCAATGAGCAGTTCTTC; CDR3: CASIRANGNEQFF
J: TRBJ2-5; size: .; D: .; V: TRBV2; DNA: TGTGCCAGCAGTGAAGAAATATTATTCAGTAAGGACGAGACCCAGTACTTC; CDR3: CASSEEILFSKDETQYF
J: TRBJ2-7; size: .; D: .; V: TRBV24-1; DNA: TGTGCCACCAGTGGAAGGGGGACCCAGTACGAGCAGTACTTC; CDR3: CATSGRGTQYEQYF
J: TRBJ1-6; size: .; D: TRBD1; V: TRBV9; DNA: TGTGCCAGCAGCGTGCAGGGGGTAATGGGGAATTCACCCCTCCACTTT; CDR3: CASSVQGVMGNSPLHF
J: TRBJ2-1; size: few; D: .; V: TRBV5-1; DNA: TGCGCCAGCAGCTTTTTAAACAATGAGCAGTTCTTC; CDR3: CASSFLNNEQFF
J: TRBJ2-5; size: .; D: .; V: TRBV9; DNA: TGTGCCAGCAGCGTAGGACAGAAAGAGACCCAGTACTTC; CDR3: CASSVGQKETQYF
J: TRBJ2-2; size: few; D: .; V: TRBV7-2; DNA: TGTGCCAGCAGCCCTCAGTCGGACGTCCGCAGGACCGGGGAGCTGTTTTTT; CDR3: CASSPQSDVRRTGELFF
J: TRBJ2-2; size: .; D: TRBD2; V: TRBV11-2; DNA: TGTGCCAGCAGCTTAAGACTAGCGGGAAGAGCGGGGGAGCTGTTTTTT; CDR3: CASSLRLAGRAGELFF
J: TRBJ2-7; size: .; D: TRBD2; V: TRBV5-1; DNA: TGCGCCAGCAGCTTAGGGACTAGCGGTGGATACGAGCAGTACTTC; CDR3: CASSLGTSGGYEQYF
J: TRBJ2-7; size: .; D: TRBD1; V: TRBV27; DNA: TGTGCCAGCAGTTATAAGACAGGGGGCTACGAGCAGTACTTC; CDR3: CASSYKTGGYEQYF
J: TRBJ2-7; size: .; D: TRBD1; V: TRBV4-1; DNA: TGCGCCAGCAGCCAGGGGACAGAGGAGTACTTC; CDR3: CASSQGTEEYF
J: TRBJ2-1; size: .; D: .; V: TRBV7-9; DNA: TGTGCCAGCAGCTTTATAGCTGACTCCTACAATGAGCAGTTCTTC; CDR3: CASSFIADSYNEQFF
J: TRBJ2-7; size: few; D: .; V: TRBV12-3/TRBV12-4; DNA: TGTGCCAGCAGAGGCAATCCCTACGAGCAGTACTTC; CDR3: CASRGNPYEQYF
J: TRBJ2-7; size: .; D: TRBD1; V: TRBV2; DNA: TGTGCCATCACGACCGGGACAGCTACCTACGAGCAGTACTTC; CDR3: CAITTGTATYEQYF
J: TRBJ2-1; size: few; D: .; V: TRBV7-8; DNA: TGTGCCAGCAGCCGGACAGAGTCCTACAATGAGCAGTTCTTC; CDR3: CASSRTESYNEQFF
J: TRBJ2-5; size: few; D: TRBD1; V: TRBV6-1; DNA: TGTGCCAGCAGTAAAAGACAGGGCAGCGAGACCCAGTACTTC; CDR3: CASSKRQGSETQYF
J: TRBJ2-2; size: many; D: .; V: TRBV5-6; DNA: TGTGCCAGCAGCTTGACTAGCCCGAACACCGGGGAGCTGTTTTTT; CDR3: CASSLTSPNTGELFF
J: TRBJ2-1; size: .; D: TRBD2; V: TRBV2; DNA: TGTGCCAGCAGTTCAAGGGCTAGCGGGAGGGCCTCCTTACGCAGTGAGCAGTTCTTC; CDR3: CASSSRASGRASLRSEQFF
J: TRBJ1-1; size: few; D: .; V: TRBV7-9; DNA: TGTGCCAGCAGCTCATACGTCTTTATGAACACTGAAGCTTTCTTT; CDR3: CASSSYVFMNTEAFF